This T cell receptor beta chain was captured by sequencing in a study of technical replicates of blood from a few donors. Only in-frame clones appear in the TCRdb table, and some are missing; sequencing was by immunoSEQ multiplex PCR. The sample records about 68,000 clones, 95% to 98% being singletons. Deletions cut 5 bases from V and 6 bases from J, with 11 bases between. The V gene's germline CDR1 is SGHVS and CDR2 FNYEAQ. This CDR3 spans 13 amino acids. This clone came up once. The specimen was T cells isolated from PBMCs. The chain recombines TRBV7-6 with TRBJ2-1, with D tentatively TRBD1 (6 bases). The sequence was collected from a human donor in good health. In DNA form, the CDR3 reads TGTGCCAGCAGCCCTAACAGGGCCAATGAGCAGTTCTTC. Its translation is CASSPNRANEQFF.